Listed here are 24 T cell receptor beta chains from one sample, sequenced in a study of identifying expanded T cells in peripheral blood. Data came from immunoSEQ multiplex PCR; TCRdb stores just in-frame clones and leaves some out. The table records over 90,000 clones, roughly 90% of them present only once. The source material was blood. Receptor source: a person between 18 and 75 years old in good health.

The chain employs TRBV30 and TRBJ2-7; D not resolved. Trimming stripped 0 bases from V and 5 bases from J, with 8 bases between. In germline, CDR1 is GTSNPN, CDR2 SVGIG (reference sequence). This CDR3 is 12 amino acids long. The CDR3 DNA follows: TGTGCCTGGAGTGTTTATTCGGACGAGCAGTACTTC. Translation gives CAWSVYSDEQYF.

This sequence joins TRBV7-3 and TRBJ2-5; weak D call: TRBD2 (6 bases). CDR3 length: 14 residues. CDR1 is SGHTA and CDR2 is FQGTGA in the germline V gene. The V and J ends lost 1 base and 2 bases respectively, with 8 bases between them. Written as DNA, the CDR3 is TGTGCCAGCAGCTTAAACGGGGGACAAGAGACCCAGTACTTC. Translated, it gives CASSLNGGQETQYF.

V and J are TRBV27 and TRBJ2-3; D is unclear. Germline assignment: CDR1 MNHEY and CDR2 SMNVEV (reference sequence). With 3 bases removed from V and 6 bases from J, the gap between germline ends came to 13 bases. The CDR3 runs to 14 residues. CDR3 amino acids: CASSFGQLLDTQYF. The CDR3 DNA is TGTGCCAGCAGTTTTGGGCAGTTATTGGATACGCAGTATTTT.

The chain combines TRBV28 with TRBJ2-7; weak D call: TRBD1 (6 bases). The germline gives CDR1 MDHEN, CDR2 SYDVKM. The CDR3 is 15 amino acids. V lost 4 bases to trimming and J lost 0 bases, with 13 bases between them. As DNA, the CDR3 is TGTGCCAGCAGTTCAGGGGCCGTGAGCTCCTACGAGCAGTACTTC. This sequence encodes CASSSGAVSSYEQYF.

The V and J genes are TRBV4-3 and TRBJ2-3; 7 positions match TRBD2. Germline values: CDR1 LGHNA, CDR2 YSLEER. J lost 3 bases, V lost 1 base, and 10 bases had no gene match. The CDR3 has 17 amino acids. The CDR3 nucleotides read TGCGCCAGCAGCCAAGGGAGGGGCGGGAGTACGACAGATACGCAGTATTTT. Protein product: CASSQGRGGSTTDTQYF.

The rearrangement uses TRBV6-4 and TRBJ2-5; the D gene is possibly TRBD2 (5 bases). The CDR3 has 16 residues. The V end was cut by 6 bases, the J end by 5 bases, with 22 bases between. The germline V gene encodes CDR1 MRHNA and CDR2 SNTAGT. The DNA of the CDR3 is TGTGCCAGCAGCCCGAAGCTGGGAGTCTTTGGGGAGACCCAGTACTTC. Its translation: CASSPKLGVFGETQYF.

The CDR3 region has the DNA TGCGCCAGCAGCTGGGGGTTGGGACACCCCACAGATACGCAGTATTTT. It specifies CASSWGLGHPTDTQYF. V usage is TRBV5-1 and J usage is TRBJ2-3; tentatively, D is TRBD1 (6 bases). CDR3 length: 16 amino acids. V lost 3 bases and J lost 2, with 16 bases in between. Germline V gene data show CDR1 as SGHRS and CDR2 as YFSETQ.

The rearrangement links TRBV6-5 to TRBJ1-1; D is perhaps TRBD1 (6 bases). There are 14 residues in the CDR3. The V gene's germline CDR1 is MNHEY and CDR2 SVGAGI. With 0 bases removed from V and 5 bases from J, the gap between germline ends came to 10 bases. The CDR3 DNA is TGTGCCAGCAGTTACTCAACAGGGAGGACTGAAGCTTTCTTT. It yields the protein CASSYSTGRTEAFF.

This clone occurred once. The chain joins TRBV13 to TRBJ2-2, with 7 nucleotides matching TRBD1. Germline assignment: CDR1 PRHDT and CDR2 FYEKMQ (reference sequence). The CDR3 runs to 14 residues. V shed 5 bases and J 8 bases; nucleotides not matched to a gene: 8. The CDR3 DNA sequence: TGTGCCAGCAGCCCGACAGGGTTGGCAGGGGAGCTGTTTTTT. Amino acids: CASSPTGLAGELFF.

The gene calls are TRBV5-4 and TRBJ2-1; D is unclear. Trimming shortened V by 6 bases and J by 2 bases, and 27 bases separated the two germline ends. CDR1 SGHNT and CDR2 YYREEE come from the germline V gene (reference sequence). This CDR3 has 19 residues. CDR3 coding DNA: TGTGCCAGCACCTCGGTCCGAAGCTCAGACCCATACCCCTACAATGAGCAGTTCTTC. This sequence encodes CASTSVRSSDPYPYNEQFF.

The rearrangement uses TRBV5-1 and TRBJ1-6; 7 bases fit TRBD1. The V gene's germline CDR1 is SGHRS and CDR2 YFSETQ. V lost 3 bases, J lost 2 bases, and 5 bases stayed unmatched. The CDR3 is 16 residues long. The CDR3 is CASSWTGWPYNSPLHF. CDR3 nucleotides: TGCGCCAGCAGCTGGACAGGTTGGCCCTATAATTCACCCCTCCACTTT.

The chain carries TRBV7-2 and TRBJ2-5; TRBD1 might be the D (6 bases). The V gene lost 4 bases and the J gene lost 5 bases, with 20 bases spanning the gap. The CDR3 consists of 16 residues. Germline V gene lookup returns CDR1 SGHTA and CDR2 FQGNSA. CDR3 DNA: TGTGCCAGCAGCTGGGGCATTACAGGGCGCCAGGAGACCCAGTACTTC. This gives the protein CASSWGITGRQETQYF. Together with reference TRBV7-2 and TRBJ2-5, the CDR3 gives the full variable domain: GAGVSQSPSNKVTEKGKDVELRCDPISGHTALYWYRQSLGQGLEFLIYFQGNSAPDKSGLPSDRFSAERTGGSVSTLTIQRTQQEDSAVYLCASSWGITGRQETQYFGPGTRLLVL.

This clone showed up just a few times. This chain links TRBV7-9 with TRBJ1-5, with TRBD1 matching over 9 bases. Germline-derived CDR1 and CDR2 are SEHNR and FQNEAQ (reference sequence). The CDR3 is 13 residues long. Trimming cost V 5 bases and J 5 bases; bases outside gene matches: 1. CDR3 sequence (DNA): TGTGCCAGCAGCGGACAGGGGTATCAGCCCCAGCATTTT. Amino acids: CASSGQGYQPQHF.

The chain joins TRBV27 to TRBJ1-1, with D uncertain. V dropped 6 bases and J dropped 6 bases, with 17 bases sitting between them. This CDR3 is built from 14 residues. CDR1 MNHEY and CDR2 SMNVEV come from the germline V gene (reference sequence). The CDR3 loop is CASRELWVVAEAFF. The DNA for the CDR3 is TGTGCCAGCAGGGAGTTGTGGGTGGTGGCTGAAGCTTTCTTT.

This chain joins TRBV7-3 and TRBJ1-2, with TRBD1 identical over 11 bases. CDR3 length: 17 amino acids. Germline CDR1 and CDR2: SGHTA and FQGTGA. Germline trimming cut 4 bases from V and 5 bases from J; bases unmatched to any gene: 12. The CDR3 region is CASSSTSGQGAWYGYTF. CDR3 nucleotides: TGTGCCAGCAGCTCCACCTCCGGACAGGGGGCTTGGTATGGCTACACCTTC.

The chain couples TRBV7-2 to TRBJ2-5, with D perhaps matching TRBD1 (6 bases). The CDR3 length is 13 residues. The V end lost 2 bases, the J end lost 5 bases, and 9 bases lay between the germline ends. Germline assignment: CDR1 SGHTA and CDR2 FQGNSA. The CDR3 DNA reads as TGTGCCAGCAGCTTAACTCAGGGGGAGACCCAGTACTTC. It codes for CASSLTQGETQYF.

This CDR3 is CASSLVSSGGSYNEQFF. In DNA, the CDR3 is TGTGCCAGCAGCTTAGTTTCTAGCGGGGGGAGCTACAATGAGCAGTTCTTC. This chain joins TRBV7-6 and TRBJ2-1; 11 positions agree with TRBD2. Germline loops: CDR1 SGHVS, CDR2 FNYEAQ. V lost 1 base, J lost 3 bases, and 5 bases stayed unmatched. This CDR3 is built from 17 residues.

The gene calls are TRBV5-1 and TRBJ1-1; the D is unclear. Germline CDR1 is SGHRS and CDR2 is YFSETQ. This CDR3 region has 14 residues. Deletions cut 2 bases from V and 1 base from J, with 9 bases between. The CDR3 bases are TGCGCCAGCAGCTTTGCCAGCGGGAACACTGAAGCTTTCTTT. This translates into CASSFASGNTEAFF.

CDR3 residues: CASSLAPTGRETQYF. The CDR3 DNA sequence: TGTGCCAGCAGCTTAGCCCCGACAGGGAGGGAGACCCAGTACTTC. This sequence joins TRBV7-7 and TRBJ2-5, with D tentatively TRBD1 (7 bases). Germline V lookup: CDR1 SSHAT, CDR2 FNYEAQ (reference sequence). The V end lost 0 bases, the J end lost 5 bases, and 13 bases lay between the germline ends. The CDR3 is 15 amino acids.

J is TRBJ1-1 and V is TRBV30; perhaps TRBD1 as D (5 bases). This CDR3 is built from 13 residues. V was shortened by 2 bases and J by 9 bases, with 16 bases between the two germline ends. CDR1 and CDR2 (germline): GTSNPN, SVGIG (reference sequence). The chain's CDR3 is CAWSFGVQGKAFF. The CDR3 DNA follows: TGTGCCTGGAGTTTTGGCGTCCAGGGAAAAGCTTTCTTT.

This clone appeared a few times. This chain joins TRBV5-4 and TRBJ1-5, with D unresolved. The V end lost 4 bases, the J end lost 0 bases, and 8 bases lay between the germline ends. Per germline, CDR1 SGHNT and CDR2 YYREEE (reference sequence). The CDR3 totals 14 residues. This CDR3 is CASSPGISNQPQHF. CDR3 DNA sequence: TGTGCCAGCAGCCCGGGGATTAGCAATCAGCCCCAGCATTTT.

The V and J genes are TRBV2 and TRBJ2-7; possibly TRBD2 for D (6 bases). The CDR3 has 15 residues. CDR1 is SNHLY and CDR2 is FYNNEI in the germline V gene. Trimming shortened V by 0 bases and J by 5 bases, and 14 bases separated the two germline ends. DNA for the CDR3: TGTGCCAGCAGTGAAGCTAGAGGAGGGGTCCACGAGCAGTACTTC. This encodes CASSEARGGVHEQYF.

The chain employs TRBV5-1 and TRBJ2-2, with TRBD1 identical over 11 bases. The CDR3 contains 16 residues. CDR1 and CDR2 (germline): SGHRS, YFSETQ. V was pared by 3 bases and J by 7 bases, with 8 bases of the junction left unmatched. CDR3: CASSWGTGGNGGELFF. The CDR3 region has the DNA TGCGCCAGCAGCTGGGGGACAGGGGGAAACGGCGGGGAGCTGTTTTTT.

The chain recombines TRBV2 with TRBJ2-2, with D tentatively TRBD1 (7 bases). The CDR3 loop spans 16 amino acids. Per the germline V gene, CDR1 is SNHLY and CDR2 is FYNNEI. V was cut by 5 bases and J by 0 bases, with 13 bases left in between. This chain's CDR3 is CASSTGEAANTGELFF. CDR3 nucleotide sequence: TGTGCCAGCAGTACAGGGGAGGCCGCGAACACCGGGGAGCTGTTTTTT.